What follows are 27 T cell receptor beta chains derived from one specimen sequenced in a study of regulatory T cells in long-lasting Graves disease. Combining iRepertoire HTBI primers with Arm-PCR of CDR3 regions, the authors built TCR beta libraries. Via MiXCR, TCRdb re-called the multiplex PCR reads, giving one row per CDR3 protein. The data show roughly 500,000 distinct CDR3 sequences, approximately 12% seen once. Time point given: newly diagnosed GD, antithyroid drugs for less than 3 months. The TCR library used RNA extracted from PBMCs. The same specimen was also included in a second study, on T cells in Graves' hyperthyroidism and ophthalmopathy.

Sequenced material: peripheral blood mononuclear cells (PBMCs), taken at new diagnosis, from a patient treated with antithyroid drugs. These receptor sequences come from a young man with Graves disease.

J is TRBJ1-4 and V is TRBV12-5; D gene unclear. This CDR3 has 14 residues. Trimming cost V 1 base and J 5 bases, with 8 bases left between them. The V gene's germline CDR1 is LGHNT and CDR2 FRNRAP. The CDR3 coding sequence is TGTGCTAGTGGTTTGGGGGCTCGCAATGAAAAACTGTTTTTT. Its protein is CASGLGARNEKLFF. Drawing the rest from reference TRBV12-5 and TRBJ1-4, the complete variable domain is DARVTQTPRHKVTEMGQEVTMRCQPILGHNTVFWYRQTMMQGLELLAYFRNRAPLDDSGMPKDRFSAEMPDATLATLKIQPSEPRDSAVYFCASGLGARNEKLFFGSGTQLSVL.

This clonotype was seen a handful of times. The CDR3 coding sequence is TGCAGTGCATTGCCGGGACTACCATCCTACGAGCAGTACTTC. As protein: CSALPGLPSYEQYF. V usage is TRBV20-1 and J usage is TRBJ2-7; 7 bases are a match to TRBD2. There are 14 residues in the CDR3. V trimming: 6 bases; J trimming: 1 base; junction bases outside the gene matches: 9. Germline CDR1 and CDR2: DFQATT and SNEGSKA (reference sequence).

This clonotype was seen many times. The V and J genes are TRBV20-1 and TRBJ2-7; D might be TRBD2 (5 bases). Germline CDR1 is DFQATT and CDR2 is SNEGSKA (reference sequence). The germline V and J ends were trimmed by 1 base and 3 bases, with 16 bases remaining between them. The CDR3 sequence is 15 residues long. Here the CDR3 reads CSARVLTRNSYEQYF. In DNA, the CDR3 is TGCAGTGCTAGAGTCCTTACTAGAAACAGCTACGAGCAGTACTTC.

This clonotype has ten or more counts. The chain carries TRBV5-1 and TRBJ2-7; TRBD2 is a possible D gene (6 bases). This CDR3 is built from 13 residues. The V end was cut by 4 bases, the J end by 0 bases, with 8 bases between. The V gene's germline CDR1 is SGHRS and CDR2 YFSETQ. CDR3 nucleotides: TGCGCCAGCAGCCCGGACTACTCCTACGAGCAGTACTTC. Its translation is CASSPDYSYEQYF.

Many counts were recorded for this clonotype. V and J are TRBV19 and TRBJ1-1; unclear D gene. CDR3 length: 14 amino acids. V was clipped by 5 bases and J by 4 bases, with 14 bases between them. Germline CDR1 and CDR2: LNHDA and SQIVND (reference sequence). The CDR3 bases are TGTGCCAGTAGTCTGGAGTTCCGAGGCACTGAAGCTTTCTTT. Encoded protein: CASSLEFRGTEAFF.

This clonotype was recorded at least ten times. The CDR3 protein is CSVVIGPPYEQYF. Here the CDR3 DNA reads TGCAGCGTTGTGATCGGGCCCCCCTACGAGCAGTACTTC. This chain connects TRBV29-1 to TRBJ2-7; D unclear. Germline V gene lookup returns CDR1 SQVTM and CDR2 ANQGSEA. There are 13 residues in the CDR3. The germline V and J ends were trimmed by 4 bases and 2 bases, with 12 bases remaining between them.

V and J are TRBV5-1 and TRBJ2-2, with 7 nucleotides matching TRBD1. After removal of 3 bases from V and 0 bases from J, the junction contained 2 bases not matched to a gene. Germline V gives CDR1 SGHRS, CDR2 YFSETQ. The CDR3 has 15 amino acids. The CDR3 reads CASSWGQTNTGELFF. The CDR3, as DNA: TGCGCCAGCAGCTGGGGACAGACGAACACCGGGGAGCTGTTTTTT.

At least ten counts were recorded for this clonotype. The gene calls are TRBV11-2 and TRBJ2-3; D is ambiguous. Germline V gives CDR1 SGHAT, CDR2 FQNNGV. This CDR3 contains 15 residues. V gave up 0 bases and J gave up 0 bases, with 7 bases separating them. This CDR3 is CASSLDGLSTDTQYF. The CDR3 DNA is TGTGCCAGCAGCTTAGATGGCCTGAGCACAGATACGCAGTATTTT.

CDR3 DNA sequence: TGTGCCTGGACCAGGAATTCCTACGAGCAGTACTTC. It encodes CAWTRNSYEQYF. The genes are TRBV30 and TRBJ2-7, with no clear D. The CDR3 covers 12 residues. Trimming took off 4 bases at V and 1 base at J, with 8 bases between the two ends. CDR1 is GTSNPN and CDR2 is SVGIG in the germline V gene (reference sequence).

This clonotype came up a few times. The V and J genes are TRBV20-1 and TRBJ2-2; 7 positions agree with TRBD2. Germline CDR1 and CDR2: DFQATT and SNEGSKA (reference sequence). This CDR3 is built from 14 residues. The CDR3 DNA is TGCGGGGGGAACGGCGGGAGTGGCACCGGGGAGCTGTTTTTT. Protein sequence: CGGNGGSGTGELFF.

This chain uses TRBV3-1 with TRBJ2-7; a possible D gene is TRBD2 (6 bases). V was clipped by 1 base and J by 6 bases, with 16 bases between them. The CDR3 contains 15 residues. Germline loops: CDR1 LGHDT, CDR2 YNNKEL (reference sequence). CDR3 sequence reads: CASSQAAGVMGEQYF. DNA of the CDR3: TGTGCCAGCAGCCAAGCAGCGGGTGTCATGGGCGAGCAGTACTTC.

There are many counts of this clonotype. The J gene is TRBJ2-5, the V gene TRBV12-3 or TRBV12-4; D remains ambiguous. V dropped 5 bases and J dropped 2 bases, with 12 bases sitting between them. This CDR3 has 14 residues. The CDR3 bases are TGTGCCAGCAGTCTAGGGTGGATGCAAGAGACCCAGTACTTC. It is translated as CASSLGWMQETQYF.

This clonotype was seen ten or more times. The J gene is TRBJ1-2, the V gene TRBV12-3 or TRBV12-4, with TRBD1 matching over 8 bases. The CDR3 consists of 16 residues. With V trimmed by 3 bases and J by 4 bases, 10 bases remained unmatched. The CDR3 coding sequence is TGTGCCAGCAGTTTGGGACAGGAGCACTTATCCTATGGCTACACCTTC. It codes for CASSLGQEHLSYGYTF.

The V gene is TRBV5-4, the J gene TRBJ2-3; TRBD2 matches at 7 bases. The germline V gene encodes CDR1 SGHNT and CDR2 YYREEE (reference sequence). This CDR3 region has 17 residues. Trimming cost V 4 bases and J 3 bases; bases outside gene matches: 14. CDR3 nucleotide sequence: TGTGCCAGCAGCGATCCTAAGGATAGCGGGCAGACAGATACGCAGTATTTT. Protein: CASSDPKDSGQTDTQYF. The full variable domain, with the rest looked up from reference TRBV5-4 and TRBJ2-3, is ETGVTQSPTHLIKTRGQQVTLRCSSQSGHNTVSWYQQALGQGPQFIFQYYREEENGRGNFPPRFSGLQFPNYSSELNVNALELDDSALYLCASSDPKDSGQTDTQYFGPGTRLTVL.

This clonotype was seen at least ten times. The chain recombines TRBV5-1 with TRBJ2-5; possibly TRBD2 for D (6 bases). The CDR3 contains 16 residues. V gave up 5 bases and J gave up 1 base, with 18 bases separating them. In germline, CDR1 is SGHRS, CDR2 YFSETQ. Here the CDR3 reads CASSSGSLGGQETQYF. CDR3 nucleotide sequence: TGCGCCAGCAGTTCTGGGTCACTGGGGGGCCAAGAGACCCAGTACTTC.

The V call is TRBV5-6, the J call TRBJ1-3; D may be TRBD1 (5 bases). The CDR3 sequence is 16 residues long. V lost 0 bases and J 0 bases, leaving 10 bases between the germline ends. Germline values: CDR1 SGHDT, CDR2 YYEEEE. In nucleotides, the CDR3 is TGTGCCAGCAGCTTGGCAGGGTTCTTCTCTGGAAACACCATATATTTT. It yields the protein CASSLAGFFSGNTIYF.

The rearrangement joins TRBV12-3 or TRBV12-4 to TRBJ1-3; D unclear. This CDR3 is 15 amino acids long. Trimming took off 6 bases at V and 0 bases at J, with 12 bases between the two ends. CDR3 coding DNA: TGTGCCAGCAGAGTCCTTACCAGCTCTGGAAACACCATATATTTT. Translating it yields CASRVLTSSGNTIYF.

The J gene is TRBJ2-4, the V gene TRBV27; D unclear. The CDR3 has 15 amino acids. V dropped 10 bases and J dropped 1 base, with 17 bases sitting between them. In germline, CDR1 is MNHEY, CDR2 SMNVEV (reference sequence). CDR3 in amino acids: CATKGRVGAKNIQYF. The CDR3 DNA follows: TGTGCCACCAAGGGCCGGGTTGGGGCCAAAAACATTCAGTACTTC.

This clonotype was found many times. The CDR3, as DNA: TGTGCCAGCAGCTCCCCGGCGTTGGTGACCCAGTACTTC. It codes for CASSSPALVTQYF. V is TRBV7-9 and J is TRBJ2-5; D is undetermined. Trimming took off 4 bases at V and 7 bases at J, with 13 bases between the two ends. Germline V gives CDR1 SEHNR, CDR2 FQNEAQ (reference sequence). CDR3 length equals 13 residues.

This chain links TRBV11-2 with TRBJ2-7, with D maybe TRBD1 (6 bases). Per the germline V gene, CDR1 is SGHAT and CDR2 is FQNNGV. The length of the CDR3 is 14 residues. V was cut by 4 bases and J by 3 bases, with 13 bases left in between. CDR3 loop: CASSYGQGRYEQYF. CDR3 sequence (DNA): TGTGCCAGCAGCTACGGGCAGGGGCGCTACGAGCAGTACTTC.

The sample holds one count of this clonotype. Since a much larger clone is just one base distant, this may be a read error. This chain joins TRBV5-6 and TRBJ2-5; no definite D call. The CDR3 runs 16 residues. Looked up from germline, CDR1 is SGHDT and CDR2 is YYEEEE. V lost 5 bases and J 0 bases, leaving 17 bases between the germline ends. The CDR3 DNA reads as TGTGCCAGCAGTTACTCTAACGGTTTTTACCAAGAGACCCAGTACTTC. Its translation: CASSYSNGFYQETQYF.

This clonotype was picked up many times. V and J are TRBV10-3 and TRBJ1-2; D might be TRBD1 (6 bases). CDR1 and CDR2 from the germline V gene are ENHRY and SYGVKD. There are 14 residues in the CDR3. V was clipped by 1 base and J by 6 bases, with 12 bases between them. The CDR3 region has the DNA TGTGCCATCAGTGAGTGGACAGCGATAGATGGCTACACCTTC. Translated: CAISEWTAIDGYTF.

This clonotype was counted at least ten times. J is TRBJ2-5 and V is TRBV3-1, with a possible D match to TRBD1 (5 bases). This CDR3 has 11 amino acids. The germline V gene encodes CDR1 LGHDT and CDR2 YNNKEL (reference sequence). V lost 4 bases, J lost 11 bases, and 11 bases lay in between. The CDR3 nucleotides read TGTGCCAGCAGCCTGCAGGGTTTACAGTACTTC. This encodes CASSLQGLQYF.

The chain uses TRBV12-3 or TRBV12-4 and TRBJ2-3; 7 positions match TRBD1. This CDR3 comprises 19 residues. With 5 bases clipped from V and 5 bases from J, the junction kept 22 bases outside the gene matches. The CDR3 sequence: CASSGGRILRQGVGDTQYF. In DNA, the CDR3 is TGTGCCAGCAGTGGTGGGCGGATACTCAGACAGGGCGTTGGAGATACGCAGTATTTT.

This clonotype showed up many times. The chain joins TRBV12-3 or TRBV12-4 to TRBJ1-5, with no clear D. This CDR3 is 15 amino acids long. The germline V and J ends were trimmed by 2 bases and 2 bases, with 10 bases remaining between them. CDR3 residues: CASSLWSQGNQPQHF. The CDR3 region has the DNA TGTGCCAGCAGTTTATGGTCCCAGGGCAATCAGCCCCAGCATTTT.

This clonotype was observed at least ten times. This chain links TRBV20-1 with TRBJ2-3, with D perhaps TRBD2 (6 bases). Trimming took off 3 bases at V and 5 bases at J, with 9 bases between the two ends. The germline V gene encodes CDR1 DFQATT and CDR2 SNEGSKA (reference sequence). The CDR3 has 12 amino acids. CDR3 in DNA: TGCAGTGCTAGCGGGAGTGAAGATACGCAGTATTTT. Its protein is CSASGSEDTQYF.

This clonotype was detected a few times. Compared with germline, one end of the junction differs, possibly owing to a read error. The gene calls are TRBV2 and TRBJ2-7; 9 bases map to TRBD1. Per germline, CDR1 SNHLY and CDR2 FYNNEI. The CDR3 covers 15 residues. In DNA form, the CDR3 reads TGCGCCAGCAGCCAGCCGGGACAGGGCCCCTACGAGCAGTACTTC. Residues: CASSQPGQGPYEQYF.